This TCR beta chain originates from a study of lymphopenia after photon versus proton radiotherapy. The CDR3 contains 14 residues. Germline CDR1 KGHSH, CDR2 LQKENI. V was trimmed by 0 bases and J by 6 bases, leaving 10 bases between them. Here immunoSEQ multiplex PCR was the method, and the copy in TCRdb shows in-frame clones only, minus some. The sample lists 150,000 to 200,000 clones; around nine tenths were seen once. This sample comprised peripheral blood, obtained from a patient treated with photon-based radiotherapy. The receptor's source is a man aged 50-59 years with gastric cancer. The rearrangement links TRBV18 to TRBJ2-3; D is uncertain. DNA of the CDR3: TGTGCCAGCTCACCACCCTCCCTCGGGGATACGCAGTATTTT. Its protein is CASSPPSLGDTQYF.